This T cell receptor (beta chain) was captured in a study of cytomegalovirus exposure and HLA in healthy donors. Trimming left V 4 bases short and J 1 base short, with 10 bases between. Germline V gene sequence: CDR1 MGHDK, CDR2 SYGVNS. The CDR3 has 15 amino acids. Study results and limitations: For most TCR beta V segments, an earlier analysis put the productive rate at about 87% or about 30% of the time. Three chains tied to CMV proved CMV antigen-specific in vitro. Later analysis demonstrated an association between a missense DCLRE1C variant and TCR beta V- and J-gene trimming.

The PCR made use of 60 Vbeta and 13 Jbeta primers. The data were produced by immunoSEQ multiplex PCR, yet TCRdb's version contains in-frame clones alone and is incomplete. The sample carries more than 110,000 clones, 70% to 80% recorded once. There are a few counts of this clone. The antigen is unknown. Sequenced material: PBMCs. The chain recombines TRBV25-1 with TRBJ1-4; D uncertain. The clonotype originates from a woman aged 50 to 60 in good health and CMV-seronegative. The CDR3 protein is CASSVYPGTNEKLFF. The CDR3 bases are TGTGCCAGCAGTGTCTACCCCGGAACTAATGAAAAACTGTTTTTT. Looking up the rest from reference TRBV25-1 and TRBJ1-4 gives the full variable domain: EADIYQTPRYLVIGTGKKITLECSQTMGHDKMYWYQQDPGMELHLIHYSYGVNSTEKGDLSSESTVSRIRTEHFPLTLESARPSHTSQYLCASSVYPGTNEKLFFGSGTQLSVL.